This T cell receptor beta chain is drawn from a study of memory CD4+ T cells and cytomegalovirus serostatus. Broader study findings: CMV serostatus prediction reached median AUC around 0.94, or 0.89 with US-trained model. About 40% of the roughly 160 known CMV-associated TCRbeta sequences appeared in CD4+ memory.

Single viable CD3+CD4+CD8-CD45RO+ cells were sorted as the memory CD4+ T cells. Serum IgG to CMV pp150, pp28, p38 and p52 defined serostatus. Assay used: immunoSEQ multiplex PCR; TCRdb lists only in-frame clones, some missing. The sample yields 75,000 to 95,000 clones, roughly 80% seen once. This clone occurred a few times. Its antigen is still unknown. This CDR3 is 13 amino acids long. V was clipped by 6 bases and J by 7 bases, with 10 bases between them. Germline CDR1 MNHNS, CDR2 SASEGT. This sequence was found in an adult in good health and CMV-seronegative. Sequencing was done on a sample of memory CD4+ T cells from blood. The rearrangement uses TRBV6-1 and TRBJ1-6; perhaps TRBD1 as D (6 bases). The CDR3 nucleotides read TGTGCCAGCAGCCGACAGGACAATTCACCCCTCCACTTT. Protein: CASSRQDNSPLHF.